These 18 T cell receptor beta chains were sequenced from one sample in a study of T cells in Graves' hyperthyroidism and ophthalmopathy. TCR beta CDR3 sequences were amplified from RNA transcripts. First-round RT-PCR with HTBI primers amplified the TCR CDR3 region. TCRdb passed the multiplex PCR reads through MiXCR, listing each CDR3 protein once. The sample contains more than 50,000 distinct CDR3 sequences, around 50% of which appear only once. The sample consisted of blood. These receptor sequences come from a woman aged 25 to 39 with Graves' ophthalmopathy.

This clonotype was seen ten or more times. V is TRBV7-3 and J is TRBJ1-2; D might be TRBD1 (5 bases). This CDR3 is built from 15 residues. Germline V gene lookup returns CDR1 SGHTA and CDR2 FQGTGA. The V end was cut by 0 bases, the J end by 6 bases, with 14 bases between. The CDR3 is CASSLTPGVRNGYTF. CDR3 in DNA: TGTGCCAGCAGCTTAACTCCGGGGGTGAGGAATGGCTACACCTTC.

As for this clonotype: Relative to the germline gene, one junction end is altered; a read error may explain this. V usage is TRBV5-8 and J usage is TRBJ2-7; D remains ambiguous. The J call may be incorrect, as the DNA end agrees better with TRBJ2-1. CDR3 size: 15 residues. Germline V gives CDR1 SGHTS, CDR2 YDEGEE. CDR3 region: CASSNDHPHDKEQFF. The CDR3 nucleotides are TGTGCCAGCAGCAATGACCACCCCCACGACAAGGAGCAGTTCTTC.

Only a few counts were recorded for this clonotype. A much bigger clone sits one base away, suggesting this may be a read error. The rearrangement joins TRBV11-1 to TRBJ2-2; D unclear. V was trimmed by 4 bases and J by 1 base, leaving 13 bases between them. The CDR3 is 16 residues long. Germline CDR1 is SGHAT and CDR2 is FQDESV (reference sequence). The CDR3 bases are TGTGCCAGCAGCTCGTTGCGAATGGGGAACACCGGGGAGCTGTTTTTT. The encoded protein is CASSSLRMGNTGELFF.

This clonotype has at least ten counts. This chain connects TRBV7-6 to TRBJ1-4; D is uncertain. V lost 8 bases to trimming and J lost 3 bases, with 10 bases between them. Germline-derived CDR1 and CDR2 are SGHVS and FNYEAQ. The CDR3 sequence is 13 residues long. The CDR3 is CASQARSNEKLFF. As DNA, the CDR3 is TGTGCCAGCCAAGCGAGGTCTAATGAAAAACTGTTTTTT.

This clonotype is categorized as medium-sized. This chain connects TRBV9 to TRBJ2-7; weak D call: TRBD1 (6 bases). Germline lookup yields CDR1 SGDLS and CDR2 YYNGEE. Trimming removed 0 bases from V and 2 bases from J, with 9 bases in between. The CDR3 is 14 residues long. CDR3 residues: CASSVAGVPYEQYF. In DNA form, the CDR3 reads TGTGCCAGCAGCGTAGCAGGGGTTCCCTACGAGCAGTACTTC.

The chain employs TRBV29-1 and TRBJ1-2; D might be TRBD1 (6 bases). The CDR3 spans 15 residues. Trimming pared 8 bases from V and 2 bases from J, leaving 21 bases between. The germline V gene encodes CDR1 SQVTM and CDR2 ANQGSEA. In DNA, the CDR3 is TGCAGCCCCCCAAGGGGGTTACTATTAAACTATGGCTACACCTTC. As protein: CSPPRGLLLNYGYTF.

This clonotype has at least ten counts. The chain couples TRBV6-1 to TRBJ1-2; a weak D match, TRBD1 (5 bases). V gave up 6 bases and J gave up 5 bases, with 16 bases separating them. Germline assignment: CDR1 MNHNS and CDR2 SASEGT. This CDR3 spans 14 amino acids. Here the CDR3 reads CASRPLGRGYGYTF. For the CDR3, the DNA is TGTGCCAGCAGGCCCCTGGGGCGCGGGTATGGCTACACCTTC.

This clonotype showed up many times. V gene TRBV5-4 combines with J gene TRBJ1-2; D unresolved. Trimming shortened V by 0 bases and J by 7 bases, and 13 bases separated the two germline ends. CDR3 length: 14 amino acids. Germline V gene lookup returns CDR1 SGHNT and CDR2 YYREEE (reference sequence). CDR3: CASSLVGGSSGYTF. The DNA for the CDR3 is TGTGCCAGCAGCTTGGTGGGCGGATCGTCTGGCTACACCTTC.

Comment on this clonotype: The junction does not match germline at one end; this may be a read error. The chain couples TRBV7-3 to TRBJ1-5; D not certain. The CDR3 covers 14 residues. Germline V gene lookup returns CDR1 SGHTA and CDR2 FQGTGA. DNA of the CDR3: TGTGCCAGCAGCTTCGGGAGGGCCAATGAGCCCCAGCATTTT. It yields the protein CASSFGRANEPQHF.

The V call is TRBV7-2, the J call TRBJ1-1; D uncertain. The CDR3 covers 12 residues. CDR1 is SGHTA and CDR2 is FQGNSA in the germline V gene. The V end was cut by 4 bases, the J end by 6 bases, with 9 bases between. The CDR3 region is CASSSRRAEAFF. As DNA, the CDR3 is TGTGCCAGCAGCTCCCGACGGGCTGAAGCTTTCTTT.

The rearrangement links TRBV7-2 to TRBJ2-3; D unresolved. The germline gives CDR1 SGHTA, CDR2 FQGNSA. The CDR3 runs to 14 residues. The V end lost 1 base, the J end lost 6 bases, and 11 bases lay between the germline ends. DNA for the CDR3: TGTGCCAGCAGCTTAGGCGTAGGGTTCGATACGCAGTATTTT. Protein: CASSLGVGFDTQYF.

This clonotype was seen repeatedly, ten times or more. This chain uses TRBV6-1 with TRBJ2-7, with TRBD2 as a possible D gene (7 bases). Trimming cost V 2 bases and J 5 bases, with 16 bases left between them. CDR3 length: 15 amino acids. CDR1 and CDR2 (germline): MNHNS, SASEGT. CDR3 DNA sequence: TGTGCCAGCAGTGAATGGGGCAGGGGAGGGAACGAGCAGTACTTC. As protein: CASSEWGRGGNEQYF.

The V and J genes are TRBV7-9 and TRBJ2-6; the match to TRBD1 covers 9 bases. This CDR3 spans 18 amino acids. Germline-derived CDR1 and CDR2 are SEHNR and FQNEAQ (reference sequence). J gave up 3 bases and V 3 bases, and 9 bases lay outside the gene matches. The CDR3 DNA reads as TGTGCCAGCAGCTTCCTCGGGACAGGGATTGATGGGGCCAACGTCCTGACTTTC. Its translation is CASSFLGTGIDGANVLTF.

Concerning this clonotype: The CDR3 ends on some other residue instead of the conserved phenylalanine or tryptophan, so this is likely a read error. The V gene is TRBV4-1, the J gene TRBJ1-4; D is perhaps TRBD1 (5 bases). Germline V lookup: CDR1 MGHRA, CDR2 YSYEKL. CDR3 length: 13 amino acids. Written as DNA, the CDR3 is TGTGCCAGCAGCCAGCTGGACGGGGGGAAACTGTTTCTT. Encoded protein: CASSQLDGGKLFL.

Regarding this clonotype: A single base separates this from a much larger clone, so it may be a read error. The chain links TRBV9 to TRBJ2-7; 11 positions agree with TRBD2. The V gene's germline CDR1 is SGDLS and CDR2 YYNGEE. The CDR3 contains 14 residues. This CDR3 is CASSQVAGGGEQHF. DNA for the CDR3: TGTGCCAGCAGCCAAGTAGCGGGAGGGGGTGAGCAGCACTTC.

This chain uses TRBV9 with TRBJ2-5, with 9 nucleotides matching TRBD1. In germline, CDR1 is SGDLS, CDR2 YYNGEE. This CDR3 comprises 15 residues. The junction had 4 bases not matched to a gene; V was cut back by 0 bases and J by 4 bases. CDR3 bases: TGTGCCAGCAGCGTAGGGCTGGGACAGGGAGAGACCCAGTACTTC. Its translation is CASSVGLGQGETQYF.

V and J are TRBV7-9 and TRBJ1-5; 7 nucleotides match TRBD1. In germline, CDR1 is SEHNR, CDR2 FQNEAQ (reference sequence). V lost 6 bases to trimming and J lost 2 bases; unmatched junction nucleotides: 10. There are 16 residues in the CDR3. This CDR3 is CASRPKTGPGNQPQHF. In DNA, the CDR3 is TGTGCCAGCAGACCAAAGACAGGGCCGGGCAATCAGCCCCAGCATTTT.

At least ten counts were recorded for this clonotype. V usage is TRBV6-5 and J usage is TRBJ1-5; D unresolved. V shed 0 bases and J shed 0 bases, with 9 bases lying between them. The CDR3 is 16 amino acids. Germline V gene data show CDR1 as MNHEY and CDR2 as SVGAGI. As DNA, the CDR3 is TGTGCCAGCAGTTACTCCATGCCTGATAGCAATCAGCCCCAGCATTTT. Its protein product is CASSYSMPDSNQPQHF.